The 28 T cell receptor beta chains given below trace back to one sample, sequenced in a study of identical twins. TCRdb reanalysed the 5' RACE reads using MiXCR and keeps one entry per CDR3 protein. This sample has more than 400,000 distinct CDR3 sequences, with 13% to 15% found just once. The data were also submitted as part of a second study, on yellow fever vaccine responses in identical twins.

The sequencing sample was made of CD4+ T cells sorted from blood. These receptors all stem from a woman under 30 in good health.

This clonotype has just a few counts. CDR3 residues: CASTYRAFLENYGYTF. CDR3 bases: TGTGCCAGCACCTACCGGGCCTTCCTTGAGAACTATGGCTACACCTTC. The rearrangement joins TRBV12-3 or TRBV12-4 to TRBJ1-2, with unresolved D. The CDR3 spans 16 residues. Trimming cost V 7 bases and J 2 bases, with 20 bases left between them.

V gene TRBV20-1 combines with J gene TRBJ1-1; the D gene is possibly TRBD1 (6 bases). The V end lost 2 bases, the J end lost 3 bases, and 16 bases lay between the germline ends. Per the germline V gene, CDR1 is DFQATT and CDR2 is SNEGSKA (reference sequence). The CDR3 length is 15 residues. This chain's CDR3 is CSARYWGAGYTEAFF. CDR3 DNA sequence: TGCAGTGCTAGATATTGGGGGGCAGGGTACACTGAAGCTTTCTTT.

The rearrangement uses TRBV7-9 and TRBJ2-1; possible D gene TRBD2, 6 bases. V lost 1 base and J 8 bases, leaving 15 bases between the germline ends. CDR1 and CDR2 (germline): SEHNR, FQNEAQ (reference sequence). This CDR3 is built from 15 residues. The CDR3 DNA reads as TGTGCCAGCAGCTTAGTCCGGACCCGGAGGGATGAGCAGTTCTTC. Amino acids: CASSLVRTRRDEQFF.

This clonotype was detected only a few times. This chain links TRBV5-1 with TRBJ2-2; D is ambiguous. CDR3 length: 16 amino acids. Per germline, CDR1 SGHRS and CDR2 YFSETQ. Trimming took off 2 bases at V and 0 bases at J, with 11 bases between the two ends. The CDR3 loop is CASSLKVNANTGELFF. The CDR3 DNA reads as TGCGCCAGCAGCTTAAAGGTGAACGCGAACACCGGGGAGCTGTTTTTT.

The chain has TRBV27 and TRBJ2-4; no reliable D call. With 5 bases removed from V and 11 bases from J, the gap between germline ends came to 16 bases. This CDR3 contains 13 residues. The germline V gene encodes CDR1 MNHEY and CDR2 SMNVEV (reference sequence). The DNA for the CDR3 is TGTGCCAGCAGTCCCACCACGGCCGGGTTTCAGTACTTC. Its protein is CASSPTTAGFQYF.

This clonotype appeared a few times. This sequence joins TRBV29-1 and TRBJ1-1; 8 bases line up with TRBD1. The CDR3 runs to 16 residues. The V gene end was trimmed by 2 bases and the J gene end by 1 base; junction bases not matched to a gene: 9. Germline CDR1 reads SQVTM; CDR2 reads ANQGSEA. CDR3 region: CSVELLDRAWNTEAFF. The CDR3 DNA follows: TGCAGCGTTGAATTGCTGGACAGGGCGTGGAACACTGAAGCTTTCTTT.

This clonotype was detected only a few times. This rearrangement joins TRBV12-3 or TRBV12-4 to TRBJ1-2; no clear D. V dropped 2 bases and J dropped 7 bases, with 8 bases sitting between them. The CDR3 consists of 12 residues. The CDR3 DNA reads TGTGCCAGCAGTTTAAATCTTGTTGGCTACACCTTC. Translation gives CASSLNLVGYTF.

The chain carries TRBV10-2 and TRBJ2-3; 7 positions agree with TRBD2. V was pared by 0 bases and J by 0 bases, with 3 bases of the junction left unmatched. The CDR3 is made up of 16 amino acids. Germline CDR1 is WSHSY and CDR2 is SAAADI. The CDR3 loop reads CASSESAGVSTDTQYF. Written as DNA, the CDR3 is TGCGCCAGCAGTGAGTCGGCGGGGGTTAGCACAGATACGCAGTATTTT.

This clonotype has at least ten counts. The V gene is TRBV5-1, the J gene TRBJ1-1; maybe TRBD1 (5 bases). Germline V gene sequence: CDR1 SGHRS, CDR2 YFSETQ. The ends were cut back, 0 bases at V and 4 bases at J, with 7 bases in the middle. The CDR3 loop spans 13 amino acids. CDR3 nucleotide sequence: TGCGCCAGCAGCTTGGACGGGGCCACTGAAGCTTTCTTT. Translating gives CASSLDGATEAFF.

In regard to this clonotype: Possible read error: a much larger clone is one base away. Without the conserved terminal phenylalanine or tryptophan, this CDR3 likely stems from a read error. V is TRBV5-1 and J is TRBJ2-4; 9 bases are shared with TRBD2. In germline, CDR1 is SGHRS, CDR2 YFSETQ. The junction had 1 base not matched to a gene; V was cut back by 1 base and J by 2 bases. This CDR3 is built from 15 residues. CDR3 DNA: TGCGCCAGCAGCTTGACTAGCGGGCCCAAAAACATTCAGTACATC. Translating it yields CASSLTSGPKNIQYI.

The chain is built from TRBV29-1 and TRBJ2-2; TRBD2 might be the D (6 bases). The CDR3 has 14 residues. Germline lookup yields CDR1 SQVTM and CDR2 ANQGSEA. Trimming cost V 4 bases and J 2 bases, with 11 bases left between them. CDR3 bases: TGCAGCGTTGGGACTAATACTAACACCGGGGAGCTGTTTTTT. This encodes CSVGTNTNTGELFF.

The rearrangement links TRBV11-2 to TRBJ2-2, with 7 bases fitting TRBD1. The J segment lost 4 bases and the V segment lost 4 bases, leaving 6 bases of the junction unmatched. CDR1 is SGHAT and CDR2 is FQNNGV in the germline V gene. This CDR3 contains 15 residues. CDR3 in DNA: TGTGCCAGCAGCTCCCAGGGACAGATCACCGGGGAGCTGTTTTTT. Its protein product is CASSSQGQITGELFF. The variable domain in full, completed from reference TRBV11-2 and TRBJ2-2, reads EAGVAQSPRYKIIEKRQSVAFWCNPISGHATLYWYQQILGQGPKLLIQFQNNGVVDDSQLPKDRFSAERLKGVDSTLKIQPAKLEDSAVYLCASSSQGQITGELFFGEGSRLTVL.

This clonotype was seen more than once but under ten times. The gene calls are TRBV6-1 and TRBJ1-1, with 10 bases fitting TRBD1. The CDR3 covers 14 residues. The trim removed 5 bases at V and 13 bases at J, leaving 13 bases unmatched. Looked up from germline, CDR1 is MNHNS and CDR2 is SASEGT. CDR3 residues: CASSTVPDRGGGFF. The CDR3 DNA sequence: TGTGCCAGCAGTACCGTACCGGACAGGGGGGGAGGTTTCTTT.

The rearrangement links TRBV15 to TRBJ2-1; maybe TRBD2 (6 bases). V was pared by 8 bases and J by 0 bases, with 29 bases between. Germline V gene lookup returns CDR1 LNHNV and CDR2 YYDKDF (reference sequence). The CDR3 length is 20 residues. The CDR3 sequence is CATVSFGTPGETFSYNEQFF. Written as DNA, the CDR3 is TGTGCCACCGTCTCATTCGGGACTCCAGGAGAAACATTCTCCTACAATGAGCAGTTCTTC.

V gene TRBV20-1 combines with J gene TRBJ1-5; no definite D call. Germline-derived CDR1 and CDR2 are DFQATT and SNEGSKA (reference sequence). This CDR3 contains 13 residues. With 3 bases removed from V and 0 bases from J, the gap between germline ends came to 6 bases. The DNA of the CDR3 is TGCAGTGCTAGGGCGGATAGCAATCAGCCCCAGCATTTT. Translation gives CSARADSNQPQHF.

This clonotype was detected only a few times. This rearrangement joins TRBV7-8 to TRBJ1-1, with 8 bases aligning to TRBD1. Per germline, CDR1 SGHVS and CDR2 FQNEAQ. CDR3 size: 17 residues. Unmatched junction bases numbered 15, after V lost 4 bases and J lost 5 bases. The CDR3 DNA reads as TGTGCCAGCAGCTCTTTATACACGGACAGGGTGGGGACTGAAGCTTTCTTT. Translating it yields CASSSLYTDRVGTEAFF.

The sample holds many counts of this clonotype. This sequence joins TRBV12-3 or TRBV12-4 and TRBJ2-2; D not certain. The germline V and J ends were trimmed by 5 bases and 6 bases, with 19 bases remaining between them. The CDR3 runs to 16 residues. DNA for the CDR3: TGTGCCAGCAGTCCCAACGCCCCAGTTGCAGCCGGGGAGCTGTTTTTT. Translating it yields CASSPNAPVAAGELFF.

V is TRBV10-3 and J is TRBJ1-1; D perhaps matches TRBD1 (6 bases). CDR1 and CDR2 from the germline V gene are ENHRY and SYGVKD. V lost 8 bases and J lost 2, with 9 bases in between. The CDR3 extends over 12 amino acids. The CDR3 loop reads CAIGQTNTEAFF. CDR3 DNA: TGTGCCATCGGACAGACCAACACTGAAGCTTTCTTT.

This clonotype was seen a handful of times. The rearrangement uses TRBV2 and TRBJ2-3; weak D call: TRBD1 (5 bases). V lost 6 bases and J lost 2, with 21 bases in between. Germline CDR1 is SNHLY and CDR2 is FYNNEI. This CDR3 is built from 17 residues. CDR3 nucleotide sequence: TGTGCCAGCAGCTCGATAGGCGCAGGGATGCCCACAGATACGCAGTATTTT. Its protein product is CASSSIGAGMPTDTQYF.

This clonotype was recorded many times. J is TRBJ2-1 and V is TRBV5-1; D possibly uses TRBD1 or TRBD2 (5 bases each). The germline V gene encodes CDR1 SGHRS and CDR2 YFSETQ. CDR3 size: 16 residues. The V end was cut by 4 bases, the J end by 4 bases, with 18 bases between. This chain's CDR3 is CASSAPRDDLYNEQFF. CDR3 DNA sequence: TGCGCCAGCAGCGCGCCCCGGGACGACCTTTACAATGAGCAGTTCTTC. Using reference TRBV5-1 and TRBJ2-1 for the parts outside the CDR3, the full variable domain is KAGVTQTPRYLIKTRGQQVTLSCSPISGHRSVSWYQQTPGQGLQFLFEYFSETQRNKGNFPGRFSGRQFSNSRSEMNVSTLELGDSALYLCASSAPRDDLYNEQFFGPGTRLTVL.

This clonotype was seen more than once but under ten times. This sequence joins TRBV20-1 and TRBJ2-5, with a weak D call TRBD2 (7 bases). Looked up from germline, CDR1 is DFQATT and CDR2 is SNEGSKA (reference sequence). Trimming took 5 bases from V and 3 from J, leaving 22 bases between them. This CDR3 is 16 amino acids long. CDR3 protein: CSAPQWGAGDKETQYF. The CDR3 region has the DNA TGCAGTGCTCCTCAATGGGGCGCGGGGGACAAAGAGACCCAGTACTTC.

The chain is built from TRBV9 and TRBJ2-1, with TRBD1 matching over 8 bases. Germline-derived CDR1 and CDR2 are SGDLS and YYNGEE. V was pared by 3 bases and J by 2 bases, with 7 bases of the junction left unmatched. CDR3 size: 16 residues. The CDR3 here is CASSAHGQGTYNEQFF. Written as DNA, the CDR3 is TGTGCCAGCAGCGCCCACGGACAGGGTACCTACAATGAGCAGTTCTTC.

The chain's CDR3 is CSATRTGSSYEQYF. The CDR3 nucleotides are TGCAGTGCTACCCGCACAGGGAGCTCCTACGAGCAGTACTTC. This sequence joins TRBV20-1 and TRBJ2-7; TRBD1 might be the D (6 bases). CDR3 length: 14 residues. Germline values: CDR1 DFQATT, CDR2 SNEGSKA (reference sequence). Between the trimmed V and J ends, which lost 4 bases and 0 bases, there was a span of 13 bases.

The CDR3 coding sequence is TGCAGTGCTATCAACAAGGGAGTCCACGAGCAGTACTTC. It specifies CSAINKGVHEQYF. V usage is TRBV20-1 and J usage is TRBJ2-7; tentative D call: TRBD2 (5 bases). This CDR3 is built from 13 residues. In germline, CDR1 is DFQATT, CDR2 SNEGSKA (reference sequence). Deletions cut 4 bases from V and 5 bases from J, with 15 bases between.

The rearrangement joins TRBV24-1 to TRBJ2-1; D remains unclear. The CDR3 extends over 15 amino acids. Germline loops: CDR1 KGHDR, CDR2 SFDVKD. The germline V and J ends were trimmed by 5 bases and 0 bases, with 10 bases remaining between them. CDR3 protein: CATSGFIGSYNEQFF. In DNA form, the CDR3 reads TGTGCCACCAGTGGGTTTATTGGCTCCTACAATGAGCAGTTCTTC.

The table lists this clonotype with a few counts. The chain has TRBV29-1 and TRBJ2-7, with D possibly being TRBD2 (6 bases). The CDR3 runs 16 residues. The V gene's germline CDR1 is SQVTM and CDR2 ANQGSEA. The V gene lost 0 bases and the J gene lost 1 base, with 16 bases spanning the gap. The CDR3 spells CSVEDQGSGRSYEQYF. CDR3 nucleotide sequence: TGCAGCGTTGAAGATCAGGGTAGCGGACGTTCCTACGAGCAGTACTTC.

The V call is TRBV5-6, the J call TRBJ2-1; the D gene is possibly TRBD1 (6 bases). The V gene lost 0 bases and the J gene lost 8 bases, with 15 bases spanning the gap. The CDR3 totals 15 residues. Germline V gene lookup returns CDR1 SGHDT and CDR2 YYEEEE. The CDR3 is CASSLVEGVFDEQFF. The CDR3 DNA reads TGTGCCAGCAGCTTGGTAGAGGGGGTGTTCGATGAGCAGTTCTTC. The whole variable domain, remainder taken from reference TRBV5-6 and TRBJ2-1, is DAGVTQSPTHLIKTRGQQVTLRCSPKSGHDTVSWYQQALGQGPQFIFQYYEEEERQRGNFPDRFSGHQFPNYSSELNVNALLLGDSALYLCASSLVEGVFDEQFFGPGTRLTVL.

The V gene is TRBV12-3 or TRBV12-4, the J gene TRBJ1-1; 8 nucleotides line up with TRBD1. This CDR3 spans 12 amino acids. Unmatched junction bases numbered 4, after V lost 9 bases and J lost 4 bases. The CDR3: CASKTGGTEAFF. The CDR3 DNA is TGTGCCAGTAAAACAGGGGGCACTGAAGCTTTCTTT.